The 9 T cell receptor beta chains presented below share a single source sample, sequenced in a study of T cell clones after liver transplantation. Clones were sequenced by immunoSEQ multiplex PCR, and TCRdb holds only the in-frame ones, with some missing. Seen here are roughly 80,000 clones, 70% to 85% observed once, and the top ten hold about 0.45%. Material: CD4+ T cells from blood, obtained 45 to 46 months after liver transplant. Receptors originate from a human patient who received a liver transplant. Some T cells may be transferred from the graft donor.

J is TRBJ2-6 and V is TRBV6-6; D is ambiguous. Germline-derived CDR1 and CDR2 are MNHNY and SVGAGI (reference sequence). The length of the CDR3 is 14 residues. V lost 2 bases, J lost 1 base, and 3 bases lay in between. CDR3 DNA sequence: TGTGCCAGCAGTTACCTATCTGGGGCCAACGTCCTGACTTTC. The encoded protein is CASSYLSGANVLTF.

Here the CDR3 reads CASRPGTSGKGGELFF. CDR3 nucleotide sequence: TGTGCCAGCAGACCCGGGACTAGCGGGAAAGGAGGGGAGCTGTTTTTT. This rearrangement joins TRBV28 to TRBJ2-2, with TRBD2 matching 13 bases. The CDR3 consists of 16 residues. Germline assignment: CDR1 MDHEN and CDR2 SYDVKM. The V segment lost 6 bases and the J segment 8 bases; nucleotides outside the gene matches: 9.

As to this clone: Other DNA sequences of this sample code for an identical CDR3. The J gene is TRBJ1-4, the V gene TRBV2, with D hard to call. The CDR3 is made up of 11 amino acids. CDR1 is SNHLY and CDR2 is FYNNEI in the germline V gene. The V end lost 6 bases, the J end lost 8 bases, and 7 bases lay between the germline ends. CDR3 protein: CASSGWEKLFF. The CDR3 nucleotides read TGTGCCAGCAGCGGCTGGGAAAAACTGTTTTTT. Based on the CDR3 plus reference TRBV2 and TRBJ1-4, the full variable domain is EPEVTQTPSHQVTQMGQEVILRCVPISNHLYFYWYRQILGQKVEFLVSFYNNEISEKSEIFDDQFSVERPDGSNFTLKIRSTKLEDSAMYFCASSGWEKLFFGSGTQLSVL.

The V and J genes are TRBV7-2 and TRBJ2-7; D is unresolved. The CDR3 runs 18 residues. The germline V and J ends were trimmed by 1 base and 7 bases, with 26 bases remaining between them. Per the germline V gene, CDR1 is SGHTA and CDR2 is FQGNSA. CDR3 sequence reads: CASSLEAEKRHLYGEQYF. CDR3 nucleotide sequence: TGTGCCAGCAGCTTAGAGGCAGAAAAACGACACCTGTACGGGGAGCAGTACTTC.

The gene calls are TRBV5-1 and TRBJ2-7; tentatively, D is TRBD1 (6 bases). This CDR3 is built from 15 residues. Trimming left V 3 bases short and J 5 bases short, with 18 bases between. CDR1 and CDR2 from the germline V gene are SGHRS and YFSETQ. CDR3: CASSSDRLTDDEQYF. DNA of the CDR3: TGCGCCAGCAGCTCGGACAGACTAACTGACGACGAGCAGTACTTC.

The V gene is TRBV10-3, the J gene TRBJ2-5; no clear D gene. Trimming shortened V by 8 bases and J by 4 bases, and 17 bases separated the two germline ends. The germline V gene encodes CDR1 ENHRY and CDR2 SYGVKD. This CDR3 is built from 14 residues. This chain's CDR3 is CAIRSSTGVETQYF. The CDR3 DNA reads TGTGCCATCCGATCCTCGACTGGCGTAGAGACCCAGTACTTC.

The rearrangement uses TRBV5-4 and TRBJ1-2; D perhaps matches TRBD1 (6 bases). Trimming pared 4 bases from V and 7 bases from J, leaving 17 bases between. There are 14 residues in the CDR3. In germline, CDR1 is SGHNT, CDR2 YYREEE (reference sequence). The CDR3 loop is CASSPPRGPGGYTF. CDR3 DNA: TGTGCCAGCAGCCCCCCGCGGGGGCCCGGTGGCTACACCTTC.

The V call is TRBV11-2, the J call TRBJ1-2; D might be TRBD1 (5 bases). Trimming took 5 bases from V and 7 from J, leaving 8 bases between them. The CDR3 extends over 11 amino acids. Germline V gene lookup returns CDR1 SGHAT and CDR2 FQNNGV. The CDR3 DNA reads TGTGCCAGCAGCCCTGGGGGTGGCTACACCTTC. It is translated as CASSPGGGYTF.

The chain has TRBV6-5 and TRBJ1-4; D possibly corresponds to TRBD1 (5 bases). CDR1 and CDR2 (germline): MNHEY, SVGAGI. There are 14 residues in the CDR3. The V end lost 6 bases, the J end lost 8 bases, and 16 bases lay between the germline ends. CDR3 DNA: TGTGCCAGCAGACTAAGACAGCGAACCGAAAAACTGTTTTTT. Protein: CASRLRQRTEKLFF.